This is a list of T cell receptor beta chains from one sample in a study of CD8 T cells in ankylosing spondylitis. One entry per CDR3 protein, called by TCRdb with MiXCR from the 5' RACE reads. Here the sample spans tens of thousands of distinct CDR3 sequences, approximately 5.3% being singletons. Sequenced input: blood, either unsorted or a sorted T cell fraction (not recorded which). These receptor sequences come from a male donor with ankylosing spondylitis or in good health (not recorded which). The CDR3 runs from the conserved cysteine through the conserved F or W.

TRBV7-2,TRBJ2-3,CASSLQGTSTDTQYF
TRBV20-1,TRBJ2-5,CSARHRDYQETQYF
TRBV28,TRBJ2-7,CASSPSGGLDEQYF
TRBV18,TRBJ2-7,CASSPSQVSYEQYF
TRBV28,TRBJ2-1,CASSFFVGSYNEQFF
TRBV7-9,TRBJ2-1,CASSSIRGPYNEQFF
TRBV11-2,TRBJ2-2,CASSLVGTTTGELFF
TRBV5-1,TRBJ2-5,CASSLEGRTQETQYF
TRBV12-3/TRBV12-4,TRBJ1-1,CASSYSPANTEAFF
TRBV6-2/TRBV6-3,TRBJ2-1,CASSTSGGSNEQFF
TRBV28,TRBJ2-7,CASSLGQPASYEQYF
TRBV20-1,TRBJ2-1,CSAEQPGLAGNNEQFF
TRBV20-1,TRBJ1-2,CSASLRRGEYGYTF
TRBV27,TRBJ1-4,CASSFVATNEKLFF